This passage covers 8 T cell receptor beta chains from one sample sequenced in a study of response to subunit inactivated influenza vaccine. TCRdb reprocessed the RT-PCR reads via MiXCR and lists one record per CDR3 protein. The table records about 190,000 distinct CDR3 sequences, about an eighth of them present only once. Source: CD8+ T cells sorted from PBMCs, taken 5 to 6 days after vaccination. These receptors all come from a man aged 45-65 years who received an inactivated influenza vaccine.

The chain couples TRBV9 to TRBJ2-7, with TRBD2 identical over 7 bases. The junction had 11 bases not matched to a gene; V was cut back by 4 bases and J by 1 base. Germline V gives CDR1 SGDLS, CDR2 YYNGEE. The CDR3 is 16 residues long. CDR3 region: CASSNGEGPNSYEQYF. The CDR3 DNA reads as TGTGCCAGCAGCAACGGGGAGGGGCCGAATTCCTACGAGCAGTACTTC.

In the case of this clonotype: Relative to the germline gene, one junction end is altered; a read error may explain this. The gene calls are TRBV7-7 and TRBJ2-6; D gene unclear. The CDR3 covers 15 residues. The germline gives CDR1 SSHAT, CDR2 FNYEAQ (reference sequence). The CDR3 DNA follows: TGTGCTAGCAGCTTGGACGGTTCTGGGGCCAACGTCCTGACTTTC. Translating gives CASSLDGSGANVLTF.

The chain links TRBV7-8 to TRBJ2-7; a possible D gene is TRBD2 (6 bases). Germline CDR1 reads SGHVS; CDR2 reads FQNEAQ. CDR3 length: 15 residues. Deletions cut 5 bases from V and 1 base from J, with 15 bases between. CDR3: CASSLPGTLSYEQYF. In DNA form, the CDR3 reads TGTGCCAGCAGCCTACCCGGGACTCTGTCCTACGAGCAGTACTTC. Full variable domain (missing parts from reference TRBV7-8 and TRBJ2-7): GAGVSQSPRYKVAKRGQDVALRCDPISGHVSLFWYQQALGQGPEFLTYFQNEAQLDKSGLPSDRFFAERPEGSVSTLKIQRTQQEDSAVYLCASSLPGTLSYEQYFGPGTRLTVT.

As DNA, the CDR3 is TGTGCCAGCAGTTTGAGGTGGGAGAGATCCTACGAGCAGTACTTC. Translating it yields CASSLRWERSYEQYF. This chain connects TRBV12-3 or TRBV12-4 to TRBJ2-7; possible D gene TRBD2, 5 bases. V was pared by 3 bases and J by 1 base, with 13 bases between. This CDR3 spans 15 amino acids.

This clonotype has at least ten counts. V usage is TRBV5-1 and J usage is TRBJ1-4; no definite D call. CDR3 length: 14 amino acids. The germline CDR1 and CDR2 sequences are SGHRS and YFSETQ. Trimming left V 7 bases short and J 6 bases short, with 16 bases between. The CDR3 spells CASRDPNGDEKLFF. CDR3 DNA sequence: TGCGCCAGCCGGGATCCCAACGGGGATGAAAAACTGTTTTTT.

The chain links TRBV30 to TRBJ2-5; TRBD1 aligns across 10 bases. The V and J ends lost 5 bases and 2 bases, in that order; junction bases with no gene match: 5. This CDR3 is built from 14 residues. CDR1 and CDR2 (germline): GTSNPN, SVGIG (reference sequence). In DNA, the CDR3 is TGTGCCTGGGGGGACAGGGGATCTCAAGAGACCCAGTACTTC. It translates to CAWGDRGSQETQYF.

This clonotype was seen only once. Here the CDR3 DNA reads TGCAGTGCTAGAGATTGGGGGACTAGCGGACCGACGGGTGAGCAGTTCTTC. Protein product: CSARDWGTSGPTGEQFF. The rearrangement joins TRBV20-1 to TRBJ2-1; the match to TRBD2 covers 11 bases. Germline V lookup: CDR1 DFQATT, CDR2 SNEGSKA (reference sequence). This CDR3 has 17 residues. With 0 bases clipped from V and 9 bases from J, the junction kept 13 bases outside the gene matches.

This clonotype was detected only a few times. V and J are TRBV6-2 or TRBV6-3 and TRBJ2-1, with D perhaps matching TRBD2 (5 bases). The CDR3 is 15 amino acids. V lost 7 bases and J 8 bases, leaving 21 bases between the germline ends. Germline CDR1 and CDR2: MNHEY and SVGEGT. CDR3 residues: CASKPRALSLDEQFF. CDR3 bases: TGTGCCAGCAAGCCGAGGGCTTTGAGTTTGGATGAGCAGTTCTTC.